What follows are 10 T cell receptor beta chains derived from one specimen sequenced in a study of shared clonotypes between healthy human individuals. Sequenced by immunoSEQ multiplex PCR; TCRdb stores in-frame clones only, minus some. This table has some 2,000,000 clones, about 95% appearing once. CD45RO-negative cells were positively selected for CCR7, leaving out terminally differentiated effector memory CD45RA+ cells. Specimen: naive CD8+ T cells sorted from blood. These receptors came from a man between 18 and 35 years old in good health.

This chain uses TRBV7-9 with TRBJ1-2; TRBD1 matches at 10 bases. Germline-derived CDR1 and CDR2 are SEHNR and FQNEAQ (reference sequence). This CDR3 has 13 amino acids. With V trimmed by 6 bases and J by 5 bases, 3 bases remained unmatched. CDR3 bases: TGTGCCAGCAGGGACAGGGGGATGTATGGCTACACCTTC. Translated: CASRDRGMYGYTF.

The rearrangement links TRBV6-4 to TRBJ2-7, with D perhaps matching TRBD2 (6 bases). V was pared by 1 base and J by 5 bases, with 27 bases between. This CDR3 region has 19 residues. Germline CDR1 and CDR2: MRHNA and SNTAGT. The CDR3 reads CASSDFRKDPAGTADEQYF. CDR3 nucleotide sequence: TGTGCCAGCAGTGACTTCCGAAAGGACCCGGCGGGGACGGCGGACGAGCAGTACTTC.

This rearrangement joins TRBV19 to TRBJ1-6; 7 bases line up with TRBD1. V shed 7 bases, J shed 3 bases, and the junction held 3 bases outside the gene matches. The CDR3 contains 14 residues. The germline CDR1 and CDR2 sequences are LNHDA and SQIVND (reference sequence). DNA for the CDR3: TGTGCCAGTAATGACAGGGACTATAATTCACCCCTCCACTTT. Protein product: CASNDRDYNSPLHF.

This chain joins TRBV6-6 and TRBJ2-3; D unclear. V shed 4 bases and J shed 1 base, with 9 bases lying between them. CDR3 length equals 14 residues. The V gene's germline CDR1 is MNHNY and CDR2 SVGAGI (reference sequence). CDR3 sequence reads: CASSWAERTDTQYF. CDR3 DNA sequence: TGTGCCAGCAGTTGGGCAGAACGCACAGATACGCAGTATTTT.

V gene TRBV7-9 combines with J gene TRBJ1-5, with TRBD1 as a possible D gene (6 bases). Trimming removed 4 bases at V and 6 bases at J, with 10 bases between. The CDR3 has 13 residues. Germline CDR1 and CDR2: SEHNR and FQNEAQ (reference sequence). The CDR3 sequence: CASSSGVVQPQHF. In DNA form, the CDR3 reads TGTGCCAGCAGCTCAGGGGTAGTTCAGCCCCAGCATTTT.

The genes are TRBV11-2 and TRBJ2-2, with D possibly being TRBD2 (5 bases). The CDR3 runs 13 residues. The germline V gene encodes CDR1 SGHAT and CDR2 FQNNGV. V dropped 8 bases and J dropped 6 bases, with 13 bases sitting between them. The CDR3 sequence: CASDRVEAGELFF. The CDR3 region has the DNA TGTGCCAGCGACCGGGTGGAGGCCGGGGAGCTGTTTTTT.

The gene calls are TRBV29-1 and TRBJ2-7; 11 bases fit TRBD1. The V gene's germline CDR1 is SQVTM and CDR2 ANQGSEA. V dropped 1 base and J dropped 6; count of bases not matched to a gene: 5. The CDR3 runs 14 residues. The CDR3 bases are TGCAGCGTTGAAGTCTCCGGGACAGGGGGCGAGCAGTACTTC. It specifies CSVEVSGTGGEQYF.

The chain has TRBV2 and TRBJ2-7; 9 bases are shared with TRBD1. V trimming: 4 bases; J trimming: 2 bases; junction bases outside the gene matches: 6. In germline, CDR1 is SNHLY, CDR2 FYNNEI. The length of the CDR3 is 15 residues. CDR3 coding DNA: TGTGCCAGCAGTGGATGGGGACAGGGAGCCTACGAGCAGTACTTC. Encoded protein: CASSGWGQGAYEQYF.

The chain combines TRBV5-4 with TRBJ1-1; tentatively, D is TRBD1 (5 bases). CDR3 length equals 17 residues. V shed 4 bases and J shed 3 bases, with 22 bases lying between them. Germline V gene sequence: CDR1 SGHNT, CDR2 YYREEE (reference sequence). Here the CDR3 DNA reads TGTGCCAGCAGCACCCGAGGACTGCCTTTAGGGGACACTGAAGCTTTCTTT. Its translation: CASSTRGLPLGDTEAFF.

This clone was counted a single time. This CDR3 reads CASSLTDGEQYF. CDR3 sequence (DNA): TGTGCCAGCAGCTTGACAGACGGCGAGCAGTACTTC. This chain connects TRBV5-4 to TRBJ2-7; no clear D gene. Trimming removed 1 base at V and 6 bases at J, with 8 bases between. Germline assignment: CDR1 SGHNT and CDR2 YYREEE (reference sequence). This CDR3 is 12 amino acids long.